The next 24 T cell receptor beta chains were all read from a single sample in a study of blood T cell repertoires in COVID-19. Generated by immunoSEQ multiplex PCR, the TCRdb table keeps only in-frame clones and is missing some. This sample carries 160,000 or so clones, approximately 84% of them seen once, and the ten largest clones take about 1.2%. The sample was PBMCs or T cells enriched from blood (not recorded which). These receptors were taken from a human donor with acute COVID-19. The donor label of this sample is uncertain.

This sequence joins TRBV11-2 and TRBJ2-7, with D unresolved. The germline CDR1 and CDR2 sequences are SGHAT and FQNNGV. Trimming left V 3 bases short and J 7 bases short, with 10 bases between. This CDR3 has 12 amino acids. Here the CDR3 reads CASSLRLGEQYF. In DNA, the CDR3 is TGTGCCAGCAGCTTGAGACTCGGGGAGCAGTACTTC.

Here the CDR3 DNA reads TGTGCCAGCAGGGACTTCAATGAGCAGTTCTTC. Amino acids: CASRDFNEQFF. The chain links TRBV21-1 to TRBJ2-1; the table's TRBD2 call for D was not verified on the DNA. TRBV21-1 is a known pseudogene. CDR3 size: 11 residues.

The rearrangement links TRBV4-1 to TRBJ2-7, with D tentatively TRBD1 (6 bases). This CDR3 comprises 16 residues. Between the trimmed V and J ends, which lost 4 bases and 3 bases, there was a span of 19 bases. From germline, CDR1 is MGHRA and CDR2 YSYEKL. This CDR3 reads CASSPGAGQEHYEQYF. Here the CDR3 DNA reads TGCGCCAGCAGCCCAGGGGCGGGTCAGGAGCACTACGAGCAGTACTTC.

The chain combines TRBV18 with TRBJ2-1; 7 bases fit TRBD1. V lost 1 base and J lost 0; bases outside the gene matches: 6. The CDR3 sequence is 17 residues long. The germline V gene encodes CDR1 KGHSH and CDR2 LQKENI. CDR3 protein: CASSPLKGQSSYNEQFF. The CDR3 DNA reads as TGTGCCAGCTCACCACTGAAGGGACAGAGCTCCTACAATGAGCAGTTCTTC.

The rearrangement joins TRBV5-6 to TRBJ1-2; D is ambiguous. CDR3 length equals 14 residues. Trimming took off 0 bases at V and 4 bases at J, with 10 bases between the two ends. CDR1 and CDR2 from the germline V gene are SGHDT and YYEEEE. The CDR3, as DNA: TGTGCCAGCAGCTTGGGTGAGGTCCTCTATGGCTACACCTTC. Its translation is CASSLGEVLYGYTF.

CDR3 DNA sequence: TGCGCCAGCAGCCAAGATAAAGGACTAGCGGGGGTCTCCTACGAGCAGTACTTC. Protein sequence: CASSQDKGLAGVSYEQYF. This sequence joins TRBV4-1 and TRBJ2-7; 13 bases match TRBD2. The CDR3 consists of 18 residues. Germline V gene sequence: CDR1 MGHRA, CDR2 YSYEKL. Unmatched junction bases numbered 5, after V lost 0 bases and J lost 0 bases.

V is TRBV2 and J is TRBJ1-2; D ambiguous. Germline V lookup: CDR1 SNHLY, CDR2 FYNNEI. Trimming took off 3 bases at V and 3 bases at J, with 8 bases between the two ends. This CDR3 spans 13 amino acids. In DNA form, the CDR3 reads TGTGCCAGCAGTGACGGAGGGTACTATGGCTACACCTTC. Protein product: CASSDGGYYGYTF.

The chain combines TRBV6-5 with TRBJ1-2, with 7 nucleotides matching TRBD1. The CDR3 extends over 13 amino acids. Trimming at V came to 4 bases and at J to 6 bases, leaving 5 bases not matched to a gene. The germline CDR1 and CDR2 sequences are MNHEY and SVGAGI. CDR3 coding DNA: TGTGCCAGCAGTTCGGACAGGAGGGATGGCTACACCTTC. Translation gives CASSSDRRDGYTF.

V gene TRBV7-9 combines with J gene TRBJ2-7; D remains ambiguous. CDR1 is SEHNR and CDR2 is FQNEAQ in the germline V gene (reference sequence). V was shortened by 3 bases and J by 0 bases, with 6 bases between the two germline ends. The CDR3 sequence is 13 residues long. CDR3 nucleotide sequence: TGTGCCAGCAGCTTCCCGAGCTCCTACGAGCAGTACTTC. It is translated as CASSFPSSYEQYF.

This clone appeared a single time. This sequence joins TRBV19 and TRBJ1-2; D is perhaps TRBD1 (6 bases). Germline CDR1 LNHDA, CDR2 SQIVND (reference sequence). V lost 10 bases to trimming and J lost 8 bases, with 20 bases between them. This CDR3 comprises 13 residues. The CDR3 here is CATEDSQGRGYTF. The CDR3 DNA sequence: TGTGCCACGGAGGATAGCCAGGGGAGAGGCTACACCTTC.

The DNA for the CDR3 is TGTGCCAGCAGCCGGGACAGAGTCAATGAAAAACTGTTTTTT. Encoded protein: CASSRDRVNEKLFF. The chain has TRBV9 and TRBJ1-4, with 7 bases that match TRBD1. CDR3 length equals 14 residues. V dropped 4 bases and J dropped 5; count of bases not matched to a gene: 5. Per germline, CDR1 SGDLS and CDR2 YYNGEE.

In its sample, this clone was seen a few times. The chain links TRBV21-1 to TRBJ2-7; no check of the table's D call, TRBD2, against the DNA was made. TRBV21-1 is shown as a pseudogene. The length of the CDR3 is 16 residues. CDR3 DNA sequence: TGTGCCAGCAGCAAACTCCTCAGATGGAGCTCCTACGAGCAGTACTTC. This translates into CASSKLLRWSSYEQYF.

The chain uses TRBV4-2 and TRBJ2-3, with 9 bases aligning to TRBD2. Germline V lookup: CDR1 LGHNA, CDR2 YNFKEQ. J gave up 4 bases and V 0 bases, and 2 bases lay outside the gene matches. The CDR3 consists of 15 residues. CDR3 sequence reads: CASSQERGGPDTQYF. CDR3 coding DNA: TGTGCCAGCAGCCAAGAGCGGGGGGGTCCAGATACGCAGTATTTT.

This chain connects TRBV2 to TRBJ2-7; 7 positions match TRBD2. The CDR3 is 13 amino acids. The V segment lost 8 bases and the J segment 3 bases; nucleotides outside the gene matches: 7. The germline V gene has CDR1 SNHLY and CDR2 FYNNEI. The CDR3 loop reads CASLLADDYEQYF. The CDR3 nucleotides read TGTGCCAGCCTTCTAGCGGATGACTACGAGCAGTACTTC. Full variable domain (rest looked up from reference TRBV2 and TRBJ2-7): EPEVTQTPSHQVTQMGQEVILRCVPISNHLYFYWYRQILGQKVEFLVSFYNNEISEKSEIFDDQFSVERPDGSNFTLKIRSTKLEDSAMYFCASLLADDYEQYFGPGTRLTVT.

J is TRBJ2-7 and V is TRBV18, with D possibly being TRBD1 (6 bases). Deletions cut 5 bases from V and 1 base from J, with 12 bases between. In germline, CDR1 is KGHSH, CDR2 LQKENI. There are 14 residues in the CDR3. CDR3 coding DNA: TGTGCCAGCTCAACCGGGACAAGTTCCTACGAGCAGTACTTC. It is translated as CASSTGTSSYEQYF.

The sample holds one count of this clone. The chain couples TRBV28 to TRBJ2-3; D might be TRBD2 (6 bases). Germline V gives CDR1 MDHEN, CDR2 SYDVKM. The ends were cut back, 6 bases at V and 2 bases at J, with 12 bases in the middle. The CDR3 length is 14 residues. CDR3 DNA: TGTGCCAGCAGGGGGGGACTTCTCACAGATACGCAGTATTTT. It specifies CASRGGLLTDTQYF.

This clone came up a few times. The rearrangement links TRBV6-1 to TRBJ1-5, with 11 bases that match TRBD1. V was pared by 5 bases and J by 7 bases, with 10 bases of the junction left unmatched. The CDR3 runs to 16 residues. The germline CDR1 and CDR2 sequences are MNHNS and SASEGT. The chain's CDR3 is CASSKGQGALEQPQHF. In DNA, the CDR3 is TGTGCCAGCAGTAAAGGACAGGGGGCTTTGGAACAGCCCCAGCATTTT.

The chain carries TRBV7-3 and TRBJ1-6; D possibly corresponds to TRBD1 (5 bases). The CDR3 spans 15 residues. Trimming removed 4 bases at V and 7 bases at J, with 14 bases between. CDR1 and CDR2 (germline): SGHTA, FQGTGA. Here the CDR3 DNA reads TGTGCCAGCAGCTGGGGAGGGGTTGGAAATTCACCCCTCCACTTT. Its protein is CASSWGGVGNSPLHF.

The rearrangement joins TRBV5-6 to TRBJ1-2; a possible D gene is TRBD1 (6 bases). The CDR3 totals 14 residues. Germline CDR1 is SGHDT and CDR2 is YYEEEE. V lost 3 bases and J lost 2, with 11 bases in between. This CDR3 is CASSSGQTNYGYTF. The CDR3 DNA reads as TGTGCCAGCAGCTCAGGACAGACCAACTATGGCTACACCTTC.

This clone has just one count. V is TRBV6-5 and J is TRBJ1-4; 8 nucleotides agree with TRBD1. The CDR3 runs to 15 residues. Trimming at V came to 5 bases and at J to 7 bases, leaving 9 bases not matched to a gene. CDR1 and CDR2 (germline): MNHEY, SVGAGI. CDR3 DNA sequence: TGTGCCAGCAGTATGCAGGGGGCAACCTCTGAAAAACTGTTTTTT. Translating gives CASSMQGATSEKLFF.

The J gene is TRBJ1-1, the V gene TRBV12-3 or TRBV12-4; no clear D. V lost 4 bases and J 10 bases, leaving 13 bases between the germline ends. This CDR3 has 12 amino acids. This CDR3 reads CASSSYERTAFF. Here the CDR3 DNA reads TGTGCCAGCAGTTCCTACGAACGAACAGCTTTCTTT.

The chain has TRBV6-6 and TRBJ2-7, with TRBD1 as a possible D gene (6 bases). Trimming removed 2 bases from V and 1 base from J, with 12 bases in between. The CDR3 extends over 15 amino acids. Germline CDR1 is MNHNY and CDR2 is SVGAGI (reference sequence). CDR3 loop: CASSYELGASYEQYF. CDR3 DNA sequence: TGTGCCAGCAGTTACGAGCTGGGGGCGTCCTACGAGCAGTACTTC.

This clone was counted once. This chain connects TRBV20-1 to TRBJ1-5; the match to TRBD1 covers 9 bases. CDR1 and CDR2 from the germline V gene are DFQATT and SNEGSKA (reference sequence). This CDR3 is built from 15 residues. Trimming took 3 bases from V and 6 from J; bases not matched to a gene: 9. The CDR3 sequence is CSASGRDRASQPQHF. DNA of the CDR3: TGCAGTGCTAGTGGGCGGGACAGGGCATCTCAGCCCCAGCATTTT.

The chain is built from TRBV5-4 and TRBJ2-2; TRBD2 matches 7 bases. Germline values: CDR1 SGHNT, CDR2 YYREEE (reference sequence). The CDR3 is 15 amino acids. The trim removed 1 base at V and 6 bases at J, leaving 6 bases unmatched. The CDR3 DNA is TGTGCCAGCAGCTTGACGGGGGGACGAGCCGGGGAGCTGTTTTTT. As protein: CASSLTGGRAGELFF.